Included here is one T cell receptor beta chain sequence, with context. As yet, its antigen is unknown. Here immunoSEQ multiplex PCR was the method, and the copy in TCRdb shows in-frame clones only, minus some. Seen here are more than 65,000 clones, roughly 90% observed once, and the top ten hold less than 8.5%. The sample belongs to a study of graft-versus-host responses after intestinal transplantation. At the level of the study: Each of the recipients got a multivisceral, liver-intestinal, or isolated intestinal transplant. The whole recipient group had anti-thymocyte globulin induction followed by tacrolimus and steroids for approximately three years. Findings and limits, study-wide: Patients who carried graft-donor T cell macrochimerism also had high graft-versus-host to host-versus-graft clonal ratios in their allografts.

The V gene's germline CDR1 is SGHRS and CDR2 YFSETQ. The CDR3 is made up of 13 amino acids. Trimming pared 0 bases from V and 2 bases from J, leaving 6 bases between. The clonotype originates from a human donor who was the organ donor for an intestinal transplant. The gene calls are TRBV5-1 and TRBJ2-7, with unresolved D. The sequenced sample was unstimulated CD8+ T cells sorted from spleen or lymph node cells, obtained before transplant. The CDR3 DNA reads TGCGCCAGCAGCTTGGACGAAGCCTACGAGCAGTACTTC. It is translated as CASSLDEAYEQYF.